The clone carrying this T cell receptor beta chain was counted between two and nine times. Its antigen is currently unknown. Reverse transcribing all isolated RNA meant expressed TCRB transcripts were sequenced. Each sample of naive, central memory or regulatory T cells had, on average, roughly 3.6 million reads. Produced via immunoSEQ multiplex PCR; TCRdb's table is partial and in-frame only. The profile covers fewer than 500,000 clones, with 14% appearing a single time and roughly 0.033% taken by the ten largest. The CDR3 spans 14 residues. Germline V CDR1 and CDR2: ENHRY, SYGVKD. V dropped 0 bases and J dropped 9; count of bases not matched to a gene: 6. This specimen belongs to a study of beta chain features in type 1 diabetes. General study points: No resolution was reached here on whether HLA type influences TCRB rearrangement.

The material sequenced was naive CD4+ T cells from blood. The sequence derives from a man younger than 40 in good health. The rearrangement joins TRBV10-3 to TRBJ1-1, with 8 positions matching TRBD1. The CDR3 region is CAISESGQDKQAFF. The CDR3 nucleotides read TGTGCCATCAGTGAGTCGGGACAGGATAAGCAAGCTTTCTTT.